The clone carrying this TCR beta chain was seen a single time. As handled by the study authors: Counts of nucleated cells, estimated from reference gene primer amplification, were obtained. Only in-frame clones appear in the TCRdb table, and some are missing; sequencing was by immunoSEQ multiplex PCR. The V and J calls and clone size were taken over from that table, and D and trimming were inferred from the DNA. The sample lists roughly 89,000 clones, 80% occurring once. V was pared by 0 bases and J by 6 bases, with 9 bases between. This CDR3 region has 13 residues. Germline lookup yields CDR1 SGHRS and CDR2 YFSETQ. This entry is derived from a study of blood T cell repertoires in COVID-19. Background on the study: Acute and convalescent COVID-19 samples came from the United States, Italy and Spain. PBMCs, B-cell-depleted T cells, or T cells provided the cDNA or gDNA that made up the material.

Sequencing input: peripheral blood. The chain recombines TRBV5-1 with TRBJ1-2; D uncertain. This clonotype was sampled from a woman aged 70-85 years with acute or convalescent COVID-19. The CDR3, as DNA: TGCGCCAGCAGCTTGGCGTCGAGGGATGGCTACACCTTC. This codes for CASSLASRDGYTF.